What follows describes a single T cell receptor beta chain. The sample belongs to a study of blood T cell repertoires in COVID-19. Per the original data handling: The authors estimated nucleated cell counts from reference gene primer amplification. Profiled with immunoSEQ multiplex PCR; TCRdb holds only in-frame clones, not every one. V and J calls and clone size are as listed in that table; D and trimming were resolved from the DNA. The sample has approximately 54,000 clones; about nine tenths are singletons. The ends were cut back, 2 bases at V and 4 bases at J, with 12 bases in the middle. This CDR3 has 16 residues. Germline lookup yields CDR1 SGHVT and CDR2 SQSDAQ.

This receptor was obtained from a middle-aged woman with active COVID-19. The rearrangement links TRBV7-4 to TRBJ1-6; D possibly corresponds to TRBD1 (5 bases). Sequencing input: peripheral blood. This CDR3 is CASSLCGGEYNSPLHF. The CDR3 DNA sequence: TGTGCCAGCAGCTTATGTGGGGGGGAATATAATTCACCCCTCCACTTT.